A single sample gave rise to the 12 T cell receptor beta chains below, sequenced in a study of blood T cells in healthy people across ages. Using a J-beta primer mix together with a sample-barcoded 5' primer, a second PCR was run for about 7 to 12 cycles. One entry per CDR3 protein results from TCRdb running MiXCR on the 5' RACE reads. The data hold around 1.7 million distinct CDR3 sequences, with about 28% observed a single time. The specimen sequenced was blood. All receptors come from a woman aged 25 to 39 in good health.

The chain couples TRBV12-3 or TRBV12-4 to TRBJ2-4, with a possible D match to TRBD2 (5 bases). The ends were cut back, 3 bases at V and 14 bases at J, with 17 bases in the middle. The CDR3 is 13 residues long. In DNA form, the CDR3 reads TGTGCCAGCAGTTTTGGACTCTCTAGCCACAAGTACTTC. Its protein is CASSFGLSSHKYF.

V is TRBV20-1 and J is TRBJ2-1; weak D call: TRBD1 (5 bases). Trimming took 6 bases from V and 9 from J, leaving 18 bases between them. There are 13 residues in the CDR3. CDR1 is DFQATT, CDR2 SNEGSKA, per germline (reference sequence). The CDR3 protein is CSAQDPPSAEQFF. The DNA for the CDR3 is TGCAGTGCACAGGACCCGCCTTCCGCTGAGCAGTTCTTC.

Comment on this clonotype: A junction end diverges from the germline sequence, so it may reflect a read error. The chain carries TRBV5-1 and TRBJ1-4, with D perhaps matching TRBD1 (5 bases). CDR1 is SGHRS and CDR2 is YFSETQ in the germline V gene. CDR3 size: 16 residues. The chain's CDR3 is CASGPRSQVLDEKLFF. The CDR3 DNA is TGCGCCAGCGGCCCCCGATCACAGGTATTGGATGAAAAGCTGTTTTTT.

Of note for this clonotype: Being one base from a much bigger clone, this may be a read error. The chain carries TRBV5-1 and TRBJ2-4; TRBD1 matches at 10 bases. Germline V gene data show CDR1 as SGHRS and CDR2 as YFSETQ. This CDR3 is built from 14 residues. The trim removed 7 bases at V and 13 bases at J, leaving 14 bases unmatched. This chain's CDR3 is CASGWDRGNQEQYF. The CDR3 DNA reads TGCGCCAGCGGCTGGGACAGGGGAAATCAGGAGCAGTACTTC.

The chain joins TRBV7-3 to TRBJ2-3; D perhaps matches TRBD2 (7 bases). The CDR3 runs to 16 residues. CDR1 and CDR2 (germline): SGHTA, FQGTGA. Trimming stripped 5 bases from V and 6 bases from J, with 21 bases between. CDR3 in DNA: TGTGCCAGCAGCCCCTCTGGGGGCACCGGGGGGGATACGCAGTATTTT. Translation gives CASSPSGGTGGDTQYF.

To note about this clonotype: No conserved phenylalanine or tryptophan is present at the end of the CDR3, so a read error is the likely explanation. The CDR3 sequence is CAIWSGANVLTV. CDR3 DNA: TGTGCCATATGGTCTGGGGCCAACGTCCTGACTGTC. V and J are TRBV10-3 and TRBJ2-6; no firm D call. Trimming stripped 9 bases from V and 1 base from J, with 4 bases between. The CDR3 is made up of 12 amino acids. Germline V gene lookup returns CDR1 ENHRY and CDR2 SYGVKD.

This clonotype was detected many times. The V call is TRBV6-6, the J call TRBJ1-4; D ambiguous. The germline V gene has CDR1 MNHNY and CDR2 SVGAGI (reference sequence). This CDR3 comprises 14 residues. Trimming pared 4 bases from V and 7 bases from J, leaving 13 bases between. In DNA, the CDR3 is TGTGCCAGCAGTTCCCCCACAGTTCCTGAAAAACTGTTTTTT. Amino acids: CASSSPTVPEKLFF.

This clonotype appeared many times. Written as DNA, the CDR3 is TGTGCCTCCCAGGAAAGGGGATTCTACGAGCAGTACTTC. Its protein is CASQERGFYEQYF. The chain recombines TRBV10-3 with TRBJ2-7, with a weak D call TRBD1 (5 bases). The CDR3 consists of 13 residues. Trimming shortened V by 11 bases and J by 3 bases, and 17 bases separated the two germline ends. Germline lookup yields CDR1 ENHRY and CDR2 SYGVKD.

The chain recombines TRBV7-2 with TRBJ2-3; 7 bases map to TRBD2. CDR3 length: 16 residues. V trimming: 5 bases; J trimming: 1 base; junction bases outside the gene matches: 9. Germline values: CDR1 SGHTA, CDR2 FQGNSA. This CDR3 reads CASSPRRGVRTDTQYF. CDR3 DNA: TGTGCCAGCAGCCCTCGTCGGGGGGTTCGCACAGATACGCAGTATTTT.

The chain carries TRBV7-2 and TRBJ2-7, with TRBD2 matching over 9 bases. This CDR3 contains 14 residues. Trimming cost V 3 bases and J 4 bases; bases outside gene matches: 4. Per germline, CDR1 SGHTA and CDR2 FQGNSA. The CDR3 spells CASSLLAGSYEQYV. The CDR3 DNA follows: TGTGCCAGCAGCTTGCTAGCGGGAAGTTACGAGCAGTACGTC.

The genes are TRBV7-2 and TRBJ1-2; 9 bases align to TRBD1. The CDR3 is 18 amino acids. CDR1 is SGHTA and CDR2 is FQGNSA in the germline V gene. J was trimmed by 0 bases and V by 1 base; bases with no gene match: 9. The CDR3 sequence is CASSLGGTGLSPNYGYTF. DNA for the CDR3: TGTGCCAGCAGCTTAGGAGGGACAGGGCTGTCCCCTAACTATGGCTACACCTTC.

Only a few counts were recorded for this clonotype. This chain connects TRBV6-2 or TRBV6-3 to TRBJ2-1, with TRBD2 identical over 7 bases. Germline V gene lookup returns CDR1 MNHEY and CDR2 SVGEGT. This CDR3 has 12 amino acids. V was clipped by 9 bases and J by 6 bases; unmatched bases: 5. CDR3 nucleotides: TGTGCCAGTGGACTAGAGGCCAATGAGCAGTTCTTC. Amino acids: CASGLEANEQFF.